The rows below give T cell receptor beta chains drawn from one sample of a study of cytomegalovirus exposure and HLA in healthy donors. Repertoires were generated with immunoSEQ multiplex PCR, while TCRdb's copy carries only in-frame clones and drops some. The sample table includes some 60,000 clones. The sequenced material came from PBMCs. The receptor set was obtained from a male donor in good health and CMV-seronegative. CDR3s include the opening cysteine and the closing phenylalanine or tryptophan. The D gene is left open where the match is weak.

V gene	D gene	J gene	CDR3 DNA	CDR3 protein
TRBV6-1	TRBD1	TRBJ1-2	TGTGCCAGCAGTGACCCAGGGGGCTCTAACTATGGCTACACCTTC	CASSDPGGSNYGYTF
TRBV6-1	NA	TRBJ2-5	TGTGCCACCTCTAAAGAGACCCAGTACTTC	CATSKETQYF
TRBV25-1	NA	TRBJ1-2	TGTGCCAGCAGTGTCGCGCGTGGCTACACCTTC	CASSVARGYTF
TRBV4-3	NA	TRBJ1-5	TGCGCCAGCAGCCAAGACGCGGGATATAGCAATCAGCCCCAGCATTTT	CASSQDAGYSNQPQHF
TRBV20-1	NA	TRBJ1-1	TGCAGTGCAAGTCAGGGCACTGAAGCTTTCTTT	CSASQGTEAFF
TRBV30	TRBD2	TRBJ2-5	TGTGCCTGGAGTCGGGAGGGTTGGTACCAAGAGACCCAGTACTTC	CAWSREGWYQETQYF
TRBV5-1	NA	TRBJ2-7	TGCGCCAGCAGCGAACAGGGGACTCCCTACGAGCAGTACTTC	CASSEQGTPYEQYF
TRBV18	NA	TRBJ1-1	TGTGCCAGCTCACAACAGAATAGCGCTGAAGCTTTCTTT	CASSQQNSAEAFF
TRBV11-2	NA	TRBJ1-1	TGTGCCAGCAGCGCGCTACAGGGAGCCGAAAGAGAAGCTTTCTTT	CASSALQGAEREAFF
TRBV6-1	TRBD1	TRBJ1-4	TGTGCCAGCAGTGAATTCAGACAGGGGCAGGAAAAACTGTTTTTT	CASSEFRQGQEKLFF
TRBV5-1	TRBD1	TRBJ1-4	TGCGCCAGCAGCCTGGGGGACAGATGGGGAACTAATGAAAAACTGTTTTTT	CASSLGDRWGTNEKLFF
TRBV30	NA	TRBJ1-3	TGTGCCGGGAGTACGACAGGTTCCTCTGGAAACACCATATATTTT	CAGSTTGSSGNTIYF
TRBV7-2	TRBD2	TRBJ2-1	TGTGCCAGCAGCTTGACTAGCGGGGGGGAGGTTGAGCAGTTCTTC	CASSLTSGGEVEQFF
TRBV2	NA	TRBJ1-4	TGTGCCAGCCAGAAACAGGGAATTAATGAAAAACTGTTTTTT	CASQKQGINEKLFF
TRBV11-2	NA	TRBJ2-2	TGTGCCAGCAGCTTAGTGGGGCTACACACCGGGGAGCTGTTTTTT	CASSLVGLHTGELFF
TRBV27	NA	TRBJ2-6	TGTGCCAGCAGGGCCCGAGGCTCTGGGGCCAACGTCCTGACTTTC	CASRARGSGANVLTF
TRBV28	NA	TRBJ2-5	TGTGCCAGCAGCGTTGGACACGCAGAGAACCAGTACTTC	CASSVGHAENQYF
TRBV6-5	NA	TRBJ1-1	TGTGCCAGCAGTCCCCCTGTCGAGGAGAACACTGAAGCTTTCTTT	CASSPPVEENTEAFF
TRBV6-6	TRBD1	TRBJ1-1	TGTGCCAGCAGTTATTGGGGACAGGGGAACACTGAAGCTTTCTTT	CASSYWGQGNTEAFF
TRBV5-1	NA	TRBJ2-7	TGCGCCAGCAGCTTCACGAGGAGCTCCTACGAGCAGTACTTC	CASSFTRSSYEQYF
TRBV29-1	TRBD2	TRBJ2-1	TGCAGCGTTGAAGGGAGCGGGAGCTCCGACAATGAGCAGTTCTTC	CSVEGSGSSDNEQFF
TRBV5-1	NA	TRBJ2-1	TGCGCCAGCAGCTTGTCGGGGTTGGGGTGGAATGAGCAGTTCTTC	CASSLSGLGWNEQFF
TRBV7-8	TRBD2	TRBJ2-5	TGTGCCAGCAGCTTGTCAAGCGGGAGCCCAGAGACCCAGTACTTC	CASSLSSGSPETQYF
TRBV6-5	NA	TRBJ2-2	TGTGCCAGCCTCGACCTCGGGGACACCGGGGAGCTGTTTTTT	CASLDLGDTGELFF
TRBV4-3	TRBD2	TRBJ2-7	TGCGCCAGCAGCCAAGGGTGGGGAGCTAGCGGTGCTTCCTACGAGCAGTACTTC	CASSQGWGASGASYEQYF
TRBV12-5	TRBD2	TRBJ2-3	TGTGCTAGTGGTTGGGCCCTGACTAGCGGGCTCGATTATACGCAGTATTTT	CASGWALTSGLDYTQYF
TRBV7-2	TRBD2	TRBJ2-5	TGTGCCAGCAGCTTCGCTAGCGGGGGCCACCAACAAGAGACCCAGTACTTC	CASSFASGGHQQETQYF
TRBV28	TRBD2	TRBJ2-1	TGTGCCAGCAGTCCAGCTAGCGGGGGGGGCAATGAGCAGTTCTTC	CASSPASGGGNEQFF